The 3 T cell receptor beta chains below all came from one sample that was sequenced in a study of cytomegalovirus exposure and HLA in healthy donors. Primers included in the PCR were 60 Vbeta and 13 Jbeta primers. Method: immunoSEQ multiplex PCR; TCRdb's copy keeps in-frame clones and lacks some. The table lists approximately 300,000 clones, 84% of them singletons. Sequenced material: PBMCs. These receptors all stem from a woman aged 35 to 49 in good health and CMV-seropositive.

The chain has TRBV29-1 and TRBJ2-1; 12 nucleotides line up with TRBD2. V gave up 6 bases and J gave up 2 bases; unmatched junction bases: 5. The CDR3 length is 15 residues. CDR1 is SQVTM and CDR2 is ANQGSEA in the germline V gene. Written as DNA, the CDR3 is TGCAGCGTCCAGACTAGCGGGAGTACCTACAATGAGCAGTTCTTC. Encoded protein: CSVQTSGSTYNEQFF.

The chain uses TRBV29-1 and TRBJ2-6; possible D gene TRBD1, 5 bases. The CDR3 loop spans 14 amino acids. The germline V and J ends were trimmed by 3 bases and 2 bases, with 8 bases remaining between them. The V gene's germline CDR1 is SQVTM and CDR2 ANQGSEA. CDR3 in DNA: TGCAGCGTTGACAGGGAACCTGGGGCCAACGTCCTGACTTTC. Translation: CSVDREPGANVLTF.

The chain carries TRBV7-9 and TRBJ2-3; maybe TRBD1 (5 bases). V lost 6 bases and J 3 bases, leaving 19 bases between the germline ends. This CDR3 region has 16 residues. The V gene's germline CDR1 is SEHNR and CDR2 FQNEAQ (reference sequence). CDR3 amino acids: CASRHGQGAKTDTQYF. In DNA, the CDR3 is TGTGCCAGCAGACACGGACAAGGTGCGAAGACAGATACGCAGTATTTT.